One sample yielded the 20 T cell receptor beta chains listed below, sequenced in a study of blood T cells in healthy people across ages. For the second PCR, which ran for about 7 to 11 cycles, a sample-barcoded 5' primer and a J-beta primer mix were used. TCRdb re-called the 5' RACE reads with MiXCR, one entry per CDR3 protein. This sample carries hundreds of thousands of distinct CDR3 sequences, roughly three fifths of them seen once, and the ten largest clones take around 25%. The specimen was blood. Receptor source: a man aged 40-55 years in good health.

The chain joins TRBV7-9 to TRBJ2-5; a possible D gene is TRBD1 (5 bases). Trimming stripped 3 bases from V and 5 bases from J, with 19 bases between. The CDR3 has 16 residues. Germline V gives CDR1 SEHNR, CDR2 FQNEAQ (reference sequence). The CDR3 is CASSLAIQGVGETQYF. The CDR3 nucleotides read TGTGCCAGCAGCTTGGCTATTCAGGGTGTCGGGGAGACCCAGTACTTC.

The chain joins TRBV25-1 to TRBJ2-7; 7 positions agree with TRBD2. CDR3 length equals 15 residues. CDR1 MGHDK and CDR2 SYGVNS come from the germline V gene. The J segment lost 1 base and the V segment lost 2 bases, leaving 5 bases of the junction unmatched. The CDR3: CASSEILAASYEQYF. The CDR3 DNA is TGTGCCAGCAGTGAAATCCTAGCGGCTTCCTACGAGCAGTACTTC.

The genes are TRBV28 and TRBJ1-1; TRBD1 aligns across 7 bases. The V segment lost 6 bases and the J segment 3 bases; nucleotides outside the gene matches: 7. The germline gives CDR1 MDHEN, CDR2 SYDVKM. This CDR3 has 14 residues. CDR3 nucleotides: TGTGCCAGCAGAGACGACAGGGTGGACACTGAAGCTTTCTTT. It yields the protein CASRDDRVDTEAFF.

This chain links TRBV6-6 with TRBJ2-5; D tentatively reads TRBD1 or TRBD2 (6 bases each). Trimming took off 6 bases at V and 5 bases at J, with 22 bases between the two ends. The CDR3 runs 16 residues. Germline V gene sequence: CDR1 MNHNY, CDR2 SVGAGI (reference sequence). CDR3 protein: CASRTGWGDKKETQYF. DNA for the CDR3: TGTGCCAGCAGAACCGGTTGGGGGGACAAAAAGGAGACCCAGTACTTC.

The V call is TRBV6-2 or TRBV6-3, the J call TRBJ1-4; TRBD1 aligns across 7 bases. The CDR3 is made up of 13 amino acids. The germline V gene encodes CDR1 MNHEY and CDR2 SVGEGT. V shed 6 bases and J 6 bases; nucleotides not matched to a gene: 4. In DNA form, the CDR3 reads TGTGCCAGCAGAGAAGGGGGCGATGAAAAACTGTTTTTT. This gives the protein CASREGGDEKLFF.

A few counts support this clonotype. The chain's CDR3 is CASSRQSYEQYF. CDR3 DNA sequence: TGTGCCAGCTCACGACAGTCCTACGAGCAGTACTTC. The rearrangement uses TRBV7-9 and TRBJ2-7; D might be TRBD1 (5 bases). CDR1 is SEHNR, CDR2 FQNEAQ, per germline (reference sequence). The V gene lost 8 bases and the J gene lost 1 base, with 9 bases spanning the gap. The CDR3 sequence is 12 residues long.

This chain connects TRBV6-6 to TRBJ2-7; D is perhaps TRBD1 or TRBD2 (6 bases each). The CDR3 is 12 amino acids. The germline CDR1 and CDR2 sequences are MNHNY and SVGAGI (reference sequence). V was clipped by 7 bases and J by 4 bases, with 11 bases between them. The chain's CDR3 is CASKGGFYEQYF. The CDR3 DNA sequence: TGTGCCAGCAAGGGGGGTTTTTACGAGCAGTACTTC.

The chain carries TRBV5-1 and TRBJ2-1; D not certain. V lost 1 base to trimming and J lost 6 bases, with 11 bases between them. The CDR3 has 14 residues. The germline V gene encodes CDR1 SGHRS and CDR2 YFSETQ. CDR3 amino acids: CASSLPGGINEQFF. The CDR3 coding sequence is TGCGCCAGCAGCTTGCCCGGCGGCATCAATGAGCAGTTCTTC.

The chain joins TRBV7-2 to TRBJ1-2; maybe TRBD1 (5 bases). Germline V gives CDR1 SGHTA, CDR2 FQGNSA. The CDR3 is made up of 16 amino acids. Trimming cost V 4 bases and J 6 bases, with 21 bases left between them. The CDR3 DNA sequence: TGTGCCAGCAGCTCGGATGGGGCCCTCTCCCCGAATGGCTACACCTTC. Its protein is CASSSDGALSPNGYTF.

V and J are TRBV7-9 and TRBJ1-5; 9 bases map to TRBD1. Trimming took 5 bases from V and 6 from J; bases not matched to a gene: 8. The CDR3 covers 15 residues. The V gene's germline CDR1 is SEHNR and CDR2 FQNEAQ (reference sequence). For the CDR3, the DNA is TGTGCCAGCAGCGGTGGGACAGGGAGATTTCAGCCCCAGCATTTT. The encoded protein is CASSGGTGRFQPQHF.

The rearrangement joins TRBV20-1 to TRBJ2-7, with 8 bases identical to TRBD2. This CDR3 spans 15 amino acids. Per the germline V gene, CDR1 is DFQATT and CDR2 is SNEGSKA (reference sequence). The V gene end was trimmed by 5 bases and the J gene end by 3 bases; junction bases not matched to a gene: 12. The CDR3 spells CSALKSEAGDYEQYF. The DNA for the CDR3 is TGCAGTGCTCTTAAATCGGAAGCGGGAGACTACGAGCAGTACTTC.

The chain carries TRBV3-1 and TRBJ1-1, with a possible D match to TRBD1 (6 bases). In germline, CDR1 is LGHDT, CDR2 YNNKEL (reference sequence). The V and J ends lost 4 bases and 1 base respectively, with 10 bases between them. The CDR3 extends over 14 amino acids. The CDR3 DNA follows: TGTGCCAGCAGCCCGACAGGAGAGAACACTGAAGCTTTCTTT. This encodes CASSPTGENTEAFF.

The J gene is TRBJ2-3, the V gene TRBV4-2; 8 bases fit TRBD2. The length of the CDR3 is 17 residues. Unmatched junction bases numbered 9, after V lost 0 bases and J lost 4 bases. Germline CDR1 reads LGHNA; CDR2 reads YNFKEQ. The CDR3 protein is CASSQELGLAASDTQYF. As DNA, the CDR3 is TGTGCCAGCAGCCAAGAATTAGGACTAGCCGCATCAGATACGCAGTATTTT.

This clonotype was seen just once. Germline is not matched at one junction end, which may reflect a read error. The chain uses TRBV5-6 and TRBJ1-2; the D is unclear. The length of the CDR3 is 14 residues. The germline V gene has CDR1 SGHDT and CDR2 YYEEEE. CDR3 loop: CASSLEAANCGYTF. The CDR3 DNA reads TGTGCCAGCAGCTTGGAGGCAGCTAACTGTGGCTACACCTTC.

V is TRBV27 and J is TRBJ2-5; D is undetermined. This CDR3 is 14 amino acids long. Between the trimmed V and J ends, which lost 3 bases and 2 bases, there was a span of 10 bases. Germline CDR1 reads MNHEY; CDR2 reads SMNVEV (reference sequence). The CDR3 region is CASSFGPDQETQYF. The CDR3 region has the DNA TGTGCCAGCAGTTTCGGGCCAGATCAAGAGACCCAGTACTTC.

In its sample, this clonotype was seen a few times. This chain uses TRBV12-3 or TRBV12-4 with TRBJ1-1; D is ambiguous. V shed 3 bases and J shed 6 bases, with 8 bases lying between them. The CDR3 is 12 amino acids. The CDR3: CASSLFRAEAFF. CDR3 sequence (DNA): TGTGCCAGCAGTTTGTTTAGGGCTGAAGCTTTCTTT.

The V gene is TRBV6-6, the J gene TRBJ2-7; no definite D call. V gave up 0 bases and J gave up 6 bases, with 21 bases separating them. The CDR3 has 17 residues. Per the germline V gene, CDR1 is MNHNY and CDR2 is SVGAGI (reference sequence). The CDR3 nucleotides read TGTGCCAGCAGTTACTCGGTGTTGGAGTCTGTTCGAAGCGAGCAGTACTTC. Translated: CASSYSVLESVRSEQYF.

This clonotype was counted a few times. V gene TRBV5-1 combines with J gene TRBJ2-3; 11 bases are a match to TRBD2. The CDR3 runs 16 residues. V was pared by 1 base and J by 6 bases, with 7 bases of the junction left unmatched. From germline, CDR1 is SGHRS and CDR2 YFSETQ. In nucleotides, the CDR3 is TGCGCCAGCAGCTTGTCTACTAGCGGGAGTCCCGATACGCAGTATTTT. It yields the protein CASSLSTSGSPDTQYF.

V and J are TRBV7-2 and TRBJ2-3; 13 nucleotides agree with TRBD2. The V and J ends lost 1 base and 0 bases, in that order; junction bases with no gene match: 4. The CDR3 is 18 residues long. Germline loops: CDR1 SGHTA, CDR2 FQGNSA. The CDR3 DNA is TGTGCCAGCAGCTTAGTGGGGACTAGCGGGAAAAGCACAGATACGCAGTATTTT. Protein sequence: CASSLVGTSGKSTDTQYF.

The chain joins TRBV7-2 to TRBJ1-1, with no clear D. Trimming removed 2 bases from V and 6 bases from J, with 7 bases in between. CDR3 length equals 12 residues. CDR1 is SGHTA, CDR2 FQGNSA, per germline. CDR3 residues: CASSLYSPEAFF. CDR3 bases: TGTGCCAGCAGCTTATACAGCCCTGAAGCTTTCTTT.